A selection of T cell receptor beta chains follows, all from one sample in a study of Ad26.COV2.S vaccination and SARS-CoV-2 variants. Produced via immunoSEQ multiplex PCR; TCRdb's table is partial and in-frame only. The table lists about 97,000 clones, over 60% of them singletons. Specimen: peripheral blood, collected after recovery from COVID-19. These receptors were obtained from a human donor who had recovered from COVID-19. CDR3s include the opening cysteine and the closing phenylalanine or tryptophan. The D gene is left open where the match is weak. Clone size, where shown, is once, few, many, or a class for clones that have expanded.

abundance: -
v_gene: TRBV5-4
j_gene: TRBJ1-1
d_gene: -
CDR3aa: CASSFAEHTEAFF
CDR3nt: TGTGCCAGCAGCTTCGCGGAGCACACTGAAGCTTTCTTT

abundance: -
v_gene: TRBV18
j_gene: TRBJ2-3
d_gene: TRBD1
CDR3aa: CASSPGDRETDTQYF
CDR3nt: TGTGCCAGCTCACCAGGGGACAGGGAAACAGATACGCAGTATTTT

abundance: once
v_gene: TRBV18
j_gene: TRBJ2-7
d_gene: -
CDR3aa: CASSLGTYEQYF
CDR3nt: TGTGCCAGCTCACTCGGGACCTACGAGCAGTACTTC

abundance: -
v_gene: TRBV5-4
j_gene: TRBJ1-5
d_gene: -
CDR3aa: CASSPGPKDAQPQHF
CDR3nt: TGTGCCAGCAGCCCGGGACCTAAGGATGCTCAGCCCCAGCATTTT

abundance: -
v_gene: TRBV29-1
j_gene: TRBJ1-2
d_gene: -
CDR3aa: CSAPEPKRHYGYTF
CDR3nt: TGCAGCGCTCCAGAGCCTAAACGACACTATGGCTACACCTTC

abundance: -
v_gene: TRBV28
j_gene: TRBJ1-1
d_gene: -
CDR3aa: CASSFRMNTEAFF
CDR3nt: TGTGCCAGCAGTTTCCGGATGAACACTGAAGCTTTCTTT

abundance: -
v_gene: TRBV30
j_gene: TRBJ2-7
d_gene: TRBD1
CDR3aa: CAWGGQGGEQYF
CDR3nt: TGTGCCTGGGGTGGACAGGGGGGCGAGCAGTACTTC

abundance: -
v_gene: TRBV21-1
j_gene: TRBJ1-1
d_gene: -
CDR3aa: CASSNRTAAREAFF
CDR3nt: TGTGCCAGCAGCAATAGGACAGCTGCCAGGGAAGCTTTCTTT

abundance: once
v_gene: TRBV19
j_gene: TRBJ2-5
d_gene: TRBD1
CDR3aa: CASSRGQGWETQYF
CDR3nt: TGTGCCAGTAGTCGGGGACAGGGGTGGGAGACCCAGTACTTC

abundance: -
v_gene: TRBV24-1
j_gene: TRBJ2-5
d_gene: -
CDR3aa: CATGDYQETQYF
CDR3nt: TGTGCCACCGGGGATTACCAAGAGACCCAGTACTTC

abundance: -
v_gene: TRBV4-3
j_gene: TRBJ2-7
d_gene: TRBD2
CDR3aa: CASSQDRLAGAYEQYF
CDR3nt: TGCGCCAGCAGCCAAGATAGGCTAGCGGGGGCGTACGAGCAGTACTTC

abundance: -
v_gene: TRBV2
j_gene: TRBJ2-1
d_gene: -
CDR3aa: CAELAVRNDNEQFF
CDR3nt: TGTGCCGAACTCGCAGTGCGAAATGACAATGAGCAGTTCTTC

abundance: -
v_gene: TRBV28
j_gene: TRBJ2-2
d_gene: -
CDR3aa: CASSLGTPTGELFF
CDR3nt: TGTGCCAGCAGTCTCGGGACACCCACCGGGGAGCTGTTTTTT

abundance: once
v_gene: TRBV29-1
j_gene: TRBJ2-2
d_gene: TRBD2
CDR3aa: CSARTSGRVQGTGELFF
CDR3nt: TGCAGCGCGCGGACTAGCGGGAGAGTACAGGGCACCGGGGAGCTGTTTTTT

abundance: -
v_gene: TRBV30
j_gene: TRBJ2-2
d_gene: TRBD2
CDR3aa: CAWSGLAGNTGELFF
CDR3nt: TGTGCCTGGAGTGGACTAGCGGGGAACACCGGGGAGCTGTTTTTT

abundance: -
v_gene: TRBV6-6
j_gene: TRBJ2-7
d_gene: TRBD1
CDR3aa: CASRTTGTGGVEQYF
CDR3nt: TGTGCCAGCAGAACAACCGGGACAGGGGGCGTCGAGCAGTACTTC

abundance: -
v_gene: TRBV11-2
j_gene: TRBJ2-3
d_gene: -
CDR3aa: CASSSDGTDTQYF
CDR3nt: TGTGCCAGCAGCTCGGACGGCACAGATACGCAGTATTTT

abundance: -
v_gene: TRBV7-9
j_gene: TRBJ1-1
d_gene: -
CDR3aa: CASSSAQYGEAFF
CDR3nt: TGTGCCAGCAGCTCAGCACAGTATGGGGAAGCTTTCTTT

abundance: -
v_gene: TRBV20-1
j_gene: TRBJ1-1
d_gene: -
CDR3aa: CGGGNTEAFF
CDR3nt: TGCGGTGGAGGGAACACTGAAGCTTTCTTT

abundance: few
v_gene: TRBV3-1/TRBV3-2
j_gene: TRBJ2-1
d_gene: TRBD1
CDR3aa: CASSPQGAGGNEQFF
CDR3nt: TGTGCCAGCAGCCCACAGGGGGCGGGCGGCAATGAGCAGTTCTTC

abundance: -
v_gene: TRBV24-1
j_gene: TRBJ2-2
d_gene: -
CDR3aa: CATGRGEGYRTGELFF
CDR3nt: TGTGCCACGGGTCGAGGGGAAGGGTATCGCACCGGGGAGCTGTTTTTT

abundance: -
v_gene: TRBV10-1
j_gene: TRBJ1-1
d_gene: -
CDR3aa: CASSGGKNTEAFF
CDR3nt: TGCGCCAGCAGTGGGGGTAAGAACACTGAAGCTTTCTTT

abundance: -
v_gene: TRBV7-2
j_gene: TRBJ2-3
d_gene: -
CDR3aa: CASSLGGADTQYF
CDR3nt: TGTGCCAGCAGCTTAGGGGGCGCAGATACGCAGTATTTT

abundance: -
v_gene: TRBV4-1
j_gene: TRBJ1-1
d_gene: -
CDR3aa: CASSQDRALLGPEAFF
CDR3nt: TGCGCCAGCAGCCAAGATCGGGCCCTTCTGGGACCTGAAGCTTTCTTT